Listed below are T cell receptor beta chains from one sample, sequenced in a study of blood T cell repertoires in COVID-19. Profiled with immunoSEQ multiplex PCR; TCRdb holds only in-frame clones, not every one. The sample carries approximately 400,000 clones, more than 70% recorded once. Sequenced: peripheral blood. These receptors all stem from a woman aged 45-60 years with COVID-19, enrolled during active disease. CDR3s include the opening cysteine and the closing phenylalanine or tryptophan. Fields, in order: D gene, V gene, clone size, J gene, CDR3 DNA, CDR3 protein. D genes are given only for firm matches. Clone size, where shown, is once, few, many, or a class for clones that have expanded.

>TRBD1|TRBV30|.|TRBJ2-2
TGTGCCTGGATTTCCCGGACAGGGTACACCGGGGAGCTGTTTTTT
CAWISRTGYTGELFF
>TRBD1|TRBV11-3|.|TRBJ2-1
TGTGCCAGCGAAACAGGGGGCAAGAGAAATGAGCAGTTCTTC
CASETGGKRNEQFF
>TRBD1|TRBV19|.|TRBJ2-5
TGTGCCAGTAGTCTACAGGGGTTGGAGGAGACCCAGTACTTC
CASSLQGLEETQYF
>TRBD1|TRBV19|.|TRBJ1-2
TGTGCCAGTAGTATAGATCCCTTGACAGGGGATCATGGCTACACCTTC
CASSIDPLTGDHGYTF
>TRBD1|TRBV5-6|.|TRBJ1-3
TGTGCCAGCAGCGCGGGGACAGGGGTAGGAAACACCATATATTTT
CASSAGTGVGNTIYF
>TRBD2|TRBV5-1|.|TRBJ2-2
TGCGCCAGCAGTTTGACTAGCGGGGGGAACACCGGGGAGCTGTTTTTT
CASSLTSGGNTGELFF
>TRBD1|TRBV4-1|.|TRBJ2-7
TGCGCCAGCAGCCAGGACAGGGGGCTATCCTACGGGGGTTCCGGCTCGCAGTACTTC
CASSQDRGLSYGGSGSQYF
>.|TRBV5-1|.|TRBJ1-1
TGCGCCAGCAGAGAGGGACTGATGAACACTGAAGCTTTCTTT
CASREGLMNTEAFF
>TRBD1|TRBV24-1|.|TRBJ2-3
TGTGCCACCAGTGACGCCAACGGGGACAGAAACACAGATACGCAGTATTTT
CATSDANGDRNTDTQYF
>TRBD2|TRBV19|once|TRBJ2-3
TGTGCCAGTTCTAGCGGGGGGCCCCACACAGATACGCAGTATTTT
CASSSGGPHTDTQYF
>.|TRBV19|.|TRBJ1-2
TGTGCCACCCTAGGACAGTACTATGGCTACACCTTC
CATLGQYYGYTF
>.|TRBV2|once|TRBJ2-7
TGTGCCAGCAGTGAAAGTGCGGGACGGAACTACGAGCAGTACTTC
CASSESAGRNYEQYF
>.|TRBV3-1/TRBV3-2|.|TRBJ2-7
TGTGCCAGCAGCCCCCTCCGGGGGTCTTCCTACGAGCAGTACTTC
CASSPLRGSSYEQYF
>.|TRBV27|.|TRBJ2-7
TGTGCCAGCAGTTTGAGAGGGGGTGAATTCTACGAGCAGTACTTC
CASSLRGGEFYEQYF
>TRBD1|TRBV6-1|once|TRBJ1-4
TGTGCCAGCAGTGAACTCCGGGACAGGACCGAAAAACTGTTTTTT
CASSELRDRTEKLFF
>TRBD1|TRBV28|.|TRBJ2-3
TGTGCCAGCAGCCTCCCGGGACAGGGGACCCCAGCGTCCCTCACAGATACGCAGTATTTT
CASSLPGQGTPASLTDTQYF
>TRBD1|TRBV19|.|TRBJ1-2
TGTGCCAGTGGTAAGGACAGGGGTTATGGCTACACCTTC
CASGKDRGYGYTF
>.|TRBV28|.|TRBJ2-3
TGTGCCATCGAGGCTCTGGTGGGGTATTTT
CAIEALVGYF
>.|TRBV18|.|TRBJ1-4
TGTGCCAGCTCACCCCAACAGGAGCCTAATGAAAAACTGTTTTTT
CASSPQQEPNEKLFF
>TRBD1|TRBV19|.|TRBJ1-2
TGTGCCAGTAGTATAGATCCTAGAGGACAGGGAAACTATGGCTACACCTTC
CASSIDPRGQGNYGYTF
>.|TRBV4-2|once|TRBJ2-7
TGTGCCAGCAGCCAACAGTCGGGGTACTACGAGCAGTACTTC
CASSQQSGYYEQYF
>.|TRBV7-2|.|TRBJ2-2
TGTGCCAGCAGCTTAGTCCCCCGACAGTACACCGGGGAGCTGTTTTTT
CASSLVPRQYTGELFF
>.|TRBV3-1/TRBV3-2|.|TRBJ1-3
TGTGCCAGCAGCCAAGACCGGGGAGGAAGGTCTGGAAACACCATATATTTT
CASSQDRGGRSGNTIYF
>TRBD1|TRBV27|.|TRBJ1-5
TGTGCCAGCAGTTTGACAGGGGGGAATCAGCCCCAGCATTTT
CASSLTGGNQPQHF
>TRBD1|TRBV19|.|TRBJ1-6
TGTGCCAGTAGTATCGACAGGGTCTCCTATAATTCACCCCTCCACTTT
CASSIDRVSYNSPLHF
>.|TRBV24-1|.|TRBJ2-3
TGTGCCACCAGTGATGTAGGGGGATCAGATACGCAGTATTTT
CATSDVGGSDTQYF
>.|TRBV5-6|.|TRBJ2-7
TGTGCCAGCAGCTTCATAAGCAGGCCTTTGGGTTCCGAGCAGTACTTC
CASSFISRPLGSEQYF
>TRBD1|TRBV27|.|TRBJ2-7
TGTGCCAGCAGTTCCCAGGGGGCTAGGAACGAGCAGTACTTC
CASSSQGARNEQYF
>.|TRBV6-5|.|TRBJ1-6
TGTGCCACCTATGGGGGAGGTGGCAATTCACCCCTCCACTTT
CATYGGGGNSPLHF
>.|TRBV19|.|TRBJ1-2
TGTGCCAGTAGTATAGGGGGCACTCTCTATGGCTACACCTTC
CASSIGGTLYGYTF
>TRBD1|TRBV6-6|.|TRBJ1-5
TGTGCCAGCCCTGACAGGGGGCGTGTCAATCAGCCCCAGCATTTT
CASPDRGRVNQPQHF
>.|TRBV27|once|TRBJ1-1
TGTGCCAGCAGGGGCGTGAACGAAGCTTTCTTT
CASRGVNEAFF
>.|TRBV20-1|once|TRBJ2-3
TGCAGTGCTAGTCAGGGGGGCTCCACAGATACGCAGTATTTT
CSASQGGSTDTQYF
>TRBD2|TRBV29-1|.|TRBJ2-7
TGCAGCGTTGAAGACCCGGCGGGGGGGCCGGGCGAGCAGTACTTC
CSVEDPAGGPGEQYF
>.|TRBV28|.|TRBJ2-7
TGTGCCAGCAGTCCCCCCCAGGGTGGGGTCTACGAGCAGTACTTC
CASSPPQGGVYEQYF
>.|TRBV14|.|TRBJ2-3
TGTGCCAGCAGCCAACTACGCTCCGATACGCAGTATTTT
CASSQLRSDTQYF